The 15 T cell receptor beta chains presented below share a single source sample, sequenced in a study of T cell changes during pregnancy in multiple sclerosis. The assay was immunoSEQ multiplex PCR, and TCRdb's table has in-frame clones only and misses some. The sample has some 49,000 clones, more than 85% seen once. This material consisted of CD8+ T cells from peripheral blood mononuclear cells, taken in the first trimester of pregnancy. The receptors were gathered from a female donor with multiple sclerosis, enrolled in a pregnancy study.

V gene TRBV28 combines with J gene TRBJ2-3, with 7 bases identical to TRBD1. Per the germline V gene, CDR1 is MDHEN and CDR2 is SYDVKM. The length of the CDR3 is 14 residues. The V segment lost 2 bases and the J segment 7 bases; nucleotides outside the gene matches: 6. In nucleotides, the CDR3 is TGTGCCAGCAGTTTAGGCAGGGGGACACATACGCAGTATTTT. Amino acids: CASSLGRGTHTQYF.

This clone was recorded once. J is TRBJ1-2 and V is TRBV6-5; tentative D call: TRBD1 (5 bases). V lost 4 bases and J 6 bases, leaving 15 bases between the germline ends. Germline CDR1 reads MNHEY; CDR2 reads SVGAGI. The CDR3 has 14 residues. The CDR3 nucleotides read TGTGCCAGCAGTTGTGGTTGCCAGGGCGATGGCTACACCTTC. Encoded protein: CASSCGCQGDGYTF.

With respect to this clone: This specimen includes other DNA sequences encoding the same CDR3. V is TRBV6-6 and J is TRBJ1-5, with 8 bases that match TRBD1. This CDR3 has 14 residues. Germline V gives CDR1 MNHNY, CDR2 SVGAGI (reference sequence). V lost 5 bases and J lost 1; bases outside the gene matches: 1. The CDR3 spells CASSRTGSNQPQHF. DNA of the CDR3: TGTGCCAGCAGTCGGACAGGGAGCAATCAGCCCCAGCATTTT.

The chain employs TRBV19 and TRBJ2-1; weak D call: TRBD2 (5 bases). Trimming removed 6 bases from V and 6 bases from J, with 9 bases in between. Germline V gene data show CDR1 as LNHDA and CDR2 as SQIVND (reference sequence). The CDR3 contains 12 residues. DNA for the CDR3: TGTGCCAGTAGGTTAGGGAGCAATGAGCAGTTCTTC. It yields the protein CASRLGSNEQFF.

The gene calls are TRBV9 and TRBJ2-1; unclear D gene. Trimming stripped 4 bases from V and 9 bases from J, with 23 bases between. Per the germline V gene, CDR1 is SGDLS and CDR2 is YYNGEE. The CDR3 loop spans 16 amino acids. The CDR3 DNA sequence: TGTGCCAGCAGCCCCTCGACTCCCCCCAAGACCGGTGAGCAGTTCTTC. Translation gives CASSPSTPPKTGEQFF.

The chain has TRBV5-5 and TRBJ2-1; D is ambiguous. This CDR3 comprises 17 residues. Germline CDR1 SGHKS, CDR2 YYEKEE (reference sequence). The V gene lost 0 bases and the J gene lost 6 bases, with 19 bases spanning the gap. The chain's CDR3 is CASSLGPAGDVINEQFF. The CDR3 DNA reads as TGTGCCAGCAGCTTGGGCCCCGCAGGCGATGTAATCAATGAGCAGTTCTTC.

In the case of this clone: This specimen includes other DNA sequences encoding the same CDR3. The J gene is TRBJ2-7, the V gene TRBV30, with TRBD2 matching 7 bases. The J segment lost 0 bases and the V segment lost 0 bases, leaving 2 bases of the junction unmatched. The germline V gene encodes CDR1 GTSNPN and CDR2 SVGIG (reference sequence). The CDR3 runs 14 residues. This chain's CDR3 is CAWSVGGSSYEQYF. The CDR3 DNA reads as TGTGCCTGGAGTGTCGGGGGGAGCTCCTACGAGCAGTACTTC.

The V call is TRBV29-1, the J call TRBJ2-2; weak D call: TRBD1 (5 bases). The V end lost 4 bases, the J end lost 4 bases, and 7 bases lay between the germline ends. The germline CDR1 and CDR2 sequences are SQVTM and ANQGSEA. The CDR3 loop spans 12 amino acids. CDR3: CSVVGVTGELFF. The CDR3 DNA reads TGCAGCGTTGTAGGGGTCACCGGGGAGCTGTTTTTT.

This clone was detected only once. The rearrangement links TRBV6-5 to TRBJ2-7; TRBD1 agrees at 7 bases. CDR1 is MNHEY, CDR2 SVGAGI, per germline. The CDR3 runs to 13 residues. The junction had 4 bases not matched to a gene; V was cut back by 7 bases and J by 1 base. CDR3 in DNA: TGTGCCAGCACGGGACAGAGATCCTACGAGCAGTACTTC. Protein: CASTGQRSYEQYF.

The chain links TRBV30 to TRBJ2-7; TRBD2 matches 10 bases. Trimming took 3 bases from V and 5 from J; bases not matched to a gene: 4. Germline V gene lookup returns CDR1 GTSNPN and CDR2 SVGIG (reference sequence). The CDR3 is made up of 13 amino acids. The CDR3 nucleotides read TGTGCCTGGAGCCTAGCGGGAGTTAACGAGCAGTACTTC. This encodes CAWSLAGVNEQYF.

This chain uses TRBV19 with TRBJ1-2; D call uncertain. The germline gives CDR1 LNHDA, CDR2 SQIVND (reference sequence). Trimming removed 1 base at V and 4 bases at J, with 7 bases between. The CDR3 is made up of 13 amino acids. CDR3 DNA sequence: TGTGCCAGTAGTATAGGAGAGGTCTATGGCTACACCTTC. Its protein is CASSIGEVYGYTF.

In this sample, this clone turned up once. The CDR3 region has the DNA TGCGCCAGCAGCTTGTCACTAGCGGTGTACAATGAGCAGTTCTTC. Translated, it gives CASSLSLAVYNEQFF. V usage is TRBV5-1 and J usage is TRBJ2-1, with 8 bases matching TRBD2. The CDR3 runs 15 residues. Germline lookup yields CDR1 SGHRS and CDR2 YFSETQ. The V gene end was trimmed by 1 base and the J gene end by 4 bases; junction bases not matched to a gene: 4.

J is TRBJ2-7 and V is TRBV28, with 7 bases that match TRBD2. Losses at the gene ends were 7 bases for V and 2 bases for J; bases not matched to a gene: 8. Germline V gives CDR1 MDHEN, CDR2 SYDVKM. This CDR3 contains 14 residues. CDR3 protein: CASTPSGAAYEQYF. For the CDR3, the DNA is TGTGCCAGCACCCCAAGCGGGGCAGCCTACGAGCAGTACTTC.

The genes are TRBV7-7 and TRBJ2-7; D gene ambiguous. With 0 bases removed from V and 0 bases from J, the gap between germline ends came to 6 bases. The CDR3 sequence is 14 residues long. CDR1 and CDR2 from the germline V gene are SSHAT and FNYEAQ (reference sequence). The CDR3 sequence: CASSLAPVSYEQYF. The DNA for the CDR3 is TGTGCCAGCAGCTTAGCTCCGGTCTCCTACGAGCAGTACTTC.

This clone is a singleton in its sample. The J gene is TRBJ2-3, the V gene TRBV9, with D hard to call. This CDR3 is built from 15 residues. Trimming took off 0 bases at V and 2 bases at J, with 10 bases between the two ends. Germline V lookup: CDR1 SGDLS, CDR2 YYNGEE. The CDR3 DNA reads as TGTGCCAGCAGCGTAGCTCTTGGCAACACAGATACGCAGTATTTT. Residues: CASSVALGNTDTQYF.